The 30 T cell receptor beta chains reported below all come from one sample, sequenced in a study of CD4 and CD8 cells across lung adenocarcinoma regions. TCRdb used MiXCR to reprocess the PCR reads, holding one entry per CDR3 protein. The sample shows approximately 14,000 distinct CDR3 sequences, around 45% of them seen only once. The sample consisted of CD4+ T cells from the center of a lung tumor. These TCRs come from a male donor with lung adenocarcinoma. The CD4 and CD8 labels of this study may be unreliable.

This clonotype qualifies as medium-sized. V is TRBV25-1 and J is TRBJ2-4; perhaps D is TRBD1 or TRBD2 (5 bases each). Germline V gene lookup returns CDR1 MGHDK and CDR2 SYGVNS. V lost 4 bases, J lost 9 bases, and 19 bases lay in between. The CDR3 is made up of 15 amino acids. The DNA for the CDR3 is TGTGCCAGCAGTGTCCGGGACCTCCGAGGGGCCATTCAGTACTTC. Translated, it gives CASSVRDLRGAIQYF.

This chain connects TRBV7-3 to TRBJ2-3; 8 nucleotides match TRBD2. J was trimmed by 5 bases and V by 5 bases; bases with no gene match: 12. The V gene's germline CDR1 is SGHTA and CDR2 FQGTGA. The CDR3 loop spans 16 amino acids. CDR3 in DNA: TGTGCCAGCAGCCCTTTAGCGGGATTGGTCGGAGATACGCAGTATTTT. This sequence encodes CASSPLAGLVGDTQYF.

This clonotype showed up many times. The chain joins TRBV6-1 to TRBJ1-2; no reliable D call. The CDR3 is 12 amino acids. V was cut by 8 bases and J by 4 bases, with 11 bases left in between. Germline assignment: CDR1 MNHNS and CDR2 SASEGT. The CDR3 here is CASSGSSYGYTF. In nucleotides, the CDR3 is TGTGCCAGCTCGGGCAGCTCCTATGGCTACACCTTC.

As regards this clonotype: The junction differs from germline at one of its ends, possibly a read error. This chain links TRBV27 with TRBJ2-3, with 9 bases aligning to TRBD2. Germline loops: CDR1 MNHEY, CDR2 SMNVEV (reference sequence). CDR3 length: 16 residues. CDR3 residues: CASSGNRLAAKNIQYF. CDR3 DNA sequence: TGTGCCAGCAGTGGAAACAGACTAGCGGCCAAAAACATTCAGTATTTC.

This clonotype was counted at least ten times. The chain is built from TRBV12-3 or TRBV12-4 and TRBJ2-5; D is ambiguous. The J call may be incorrect, as the DNA end agrees better with TRBJ2-7. The CDR3 is made up of 18 amino acids. The CDR3 sequence is CASSFPPPPRGGGYEQYF. CDR3 sequence (DNA): TGTGCCAGCAGTTTCCCCCCCCCCCCGCGAGGCGGCGGATACGAGCAGTACTTC.

This clonotype showed up many times. V gene TRBV6-1 combines with J gene TRBJ2-1; the D gene is possibly TRBD2 (6 bases). Germline V gives CDR1 MNHNS, CDR2 SASEGT. The CDR3 contains 15 residues. Trimming removed 2 bases from V and 8 bases from J, with 16 bases in between. The chain's CDR3 is CASSEFGGMGDEQFF. CDR3 DNA: TGTGCCAGCAGTGAATTTGGCGGGATGGGCGATGAGCAGTTCTTC.

J is TRBJ2-1 and V is TRBV3-1, with 12 bases identical to TRBD2. The junction had 5 bases not matched to a gene; V was cut back by 0 bases and J by 2 bases. This CDR3 has 18 amino acids. Germline values: CDR1 LGHDT, CDR2 YNNKEL (reference sequence). CDR3 sequence reads: CASSQDIGLAGTYNEQFF. Here the CDR3 DNA reads TGTGCCAGCAGCCAAGATATTGGACTAGCGGGAACCTACAATGAGCAGTTCTTC.

This chain links TRBV7-6 with TRBJ1-4; unclear D gene. Germline CDR1 SGHVS, CDR2 FNYEAQ. This CDR3 is 13 amino acids long. V gave up 5 bases and J gave up 8 bases, with 12 bases separating them. CDR3 in DNA: TGTGCCAGCAGCACGGAACTAGGGGAAAAACTGTTTTTT. As protein: CASSTELGEKLFF.

This chain links TRBV6-1 with TRBJ2-5; D is perhaps TRBD1 or TRBD2 (6 bases each). The CDR3 spans 14 residues. CDR1 and CDR2 from the germline V gene are MNHNS and SASEGT. CDR3 residues: CAGLGGCDQETQYF. In DNA, the CDR3 is TGTGCGGGGCTCGGGGGCTGTGACCAAGAGACCCAGTACTTC.

This rearrangement joins TRBV6-1 to TRBJ1-6; D not resolved. Deletions cut 3 bases from V and 10 bases from J, with 7 bases between. The CDR3 totals 12 residues. Germline CDR1 and CDR2: MNHNS and SASEGT. The DNA of the CDR3 is TGTGCCAGCAGTGACGAGGGATCACCCCTCCACTTT. Translation: CASSDEGSPLHF.

The gene calls are TRBV7-2 and TRBJ2-1; D is unclear. TRBJ2-3 explains the end of the DNA better; the J call may be wrong. The CDR3 consists of 15 residues. Germline CDR1 is SGHTA and CDR2 is FQGNSA. As DNA, the CDR3 is TGTGCCAGCGCTAGAGCGAACCGCCCATGGGATACGCAGTATTTT. Its protein product is CASARANRPWDTQYF.

As for this clonotype: One junction end does not reproduce the germline sequence, and a read error may be involved. The V gene is TRBV10-3, the J gene TRBJ2-3, with D perhaps TRBD1 or TRBD2 (5 bases each). This CDR3 comprises 15 residues. Germline-derived CDR1 and CDR2 are ENHRY and SYGVKD. The CDR3 DNA is TGTGCCCGGGGCCTCCAGTCTGGAAGCACAGAGACGCAGTTTTTT. Its protein product is CARGLQSGSTETQFF.

This clonotype was detected a few times. V usage is TRBV30 and J usage is TRBJ2-1; 7 bases align to TRBD1. The CDR3 sequence is 14 residues long. V lost 2 bases, J lost 6 bases, and 7 bases stayed unmatched. Germline values: CDR1 GTSNPN, CDR2 SVGIG (reference sequence). CDR3 nucleotide sequence: TGTGCCTGGAGTCCAATTGGGACAGCCAATGAGCAGTTCTTC. This codes for CAWSPIGTANEQFF.

This clonotype was observed a few times. Lacking the conserved final phenylalanine or tryptophan, this CDR3 likely reflects a read error. The limits of the CDR3 on the DNA are not certain, so only TCRdb's listed CDR3 is given. V is TRBV6-5 and J is TRBJ2-1; the table's TRBD1 call for D was not verified on the DNA. Ends included, the CDR3 has 17 residues. Germline CDR1 is MNHEY and CDR2 is SVGAGI. Here the CDR3 reads CASSYTTGEDSPLHFGN.

CDR3 coding DNA: TGTGCCAGCAGGCCGGGACAACCCTCCGGCTACACCTTC. The encoded protein is CASRPGQPSGYTF. The chain joins TRBV28 to TRBJ1-2, with TRBD1 as a possible D gene (6 bases). CDR3 length: 13 amino acids. Looked up from germline, CDR1 is MDHEN and CDR2 is SYDVKM. The V gene lost 6 bases and the J gene lost 8 bases, with 16 bases spanning the gap.

V gene TRBV6-1 combines with J gene TRBJ2-2; no clear D gene. The CDR3 totals 15 residues. The V gene's germline CDR1 is MNHNS and CDR2 SASEGT. V was clipped by 9 bases and J by 16 bases, with 30 bases between them. The CDR3 nucleotides read TGTGCCAGGGGCCTCCGGGCGGTGAACACCGAGAAGCAGTTTTTT. This encodes CARGLRAVNTEKQFF.

This sequence joins TRBV6-1 and TRBJ1-4; 9 bases agree with TRBD1. This CDR3 spans 16 amino acids. V shed 5 bases and J 8 bases; nucleotides not matched to a gene: 12. Germline CDR1 reads MNHNS; CDR2 reads SASEGT. CDR3 region: CASSPRPGTGLEKLFF. The CDR3 DNA follows: TGTGCCAGCAGTCCTCGGCCCGGGACAGGGTTAGAAAAACTGTTTTTT.

Only a few counts were recorded for this clonotype. V and J are TRBV7-2 and TRBJ1-4; no clear D gene. CDR3 length: 15 residues. Germline V lookup: CDR1 SGHTA, CDR2 FQGNSA. The V and J ends lost 5 bases and 0 bases respectively, with 10 bases between them. CDR3 protein: CASSPAPATNEKLFF. The DNA of the CDR3 is TGTGCCAGCAGCCCCGCCCCTGCAACTAATGAAAAACTGTTTTTT.

This clonotype rates as medium-sized. J is TRBJ2-6 and V is TRBV6-5, with 7 bases lining up with TRBD2. This CDR3 contains 17 residues. V trimming: 1 base; J trimming: 1 base; junction bases outside the gene matches: 4. Germline CDR1 MNHEY, CDR2 SVGAGI. In DNA form, the CDR3 reads TGTGCCAGCAGTTACTTCGGGGGGTTGTCTGGGGCCAACGTCCTGACTTTC. Protein product: CASSYFGGLSGANVLTF.

This clonotype was found a few times. The CDR3 bases are TGCGCCAGCAGCTTGGAAACTAGTAATGAGCAGTTCTTC. Translation: CASSLETSNEQFF. The gene calls are TRBV5-1 and TRBJ2-1, with D maybe TRBD2 (5 bases). The CDR3 spans 13 residues. With 0 bases removed from V and 7 bases from J, the gap between germline ends came to 8 bases. Germline V gene lookup returns CDR1 SGHRS and CDR2 YFSETQ.

This clonotype rates as large. The J gene is TRBJ2-1, the V gene TRBV6-1; tentatively, D is TRBD1 (6 bases). The CDR3 runs 16 residues. V lost 2 bases and J lost 0, with 11 bases in between. Germline CDR1 MNHNS, CDR2 SASEGT. CDR3 nucleotide sequence: TGTGCCAGCAGTGAATGGGGACAAGGCTCCTACAATGAGCAGTTCTTC. This encodes CASSEWGQGSYNEQFF.

Concerning this clonotype itself: One end of the junction varies from germline; a read error may be responsible. CDR3 amino acids: CASSRDPTGGDKDTQYF. The CDR3 coding sequence is TGTGCCAGCAGTAGAGACCCCACGGGCGGAGACAAAGATACGCAGTACTTT. This chain connects TRBV6-1 to TRBJ2-5; no definite D call. CDR3 length equals 17 residues. Germline-derived CDR1 and CDR2 are MNHNS and SASEGT.

This clonotype was recorded at least ten times. The genes are TRBV28 and TRBJ2-1, with D possibly being TRBD2 (5 bases). The J call may be incorrect, as the DNA end agrees better with TRBJ2-7. Germline V gene data show CDR1 as MDHEN and CDR2 as SYDVKM. The CDR3 sequence is 12 residues long. This CDR3 reads CANNRGSYEQYF. CDR3 in DNA: TGTGCCAATAACCGGGGTTCCTACGAGCAGTACTTC.

This clonotype was counted only a few times. The rearrangement links TRBV7-6 to TRBJ2-5; TRBD1 or TRBD2 may be the D gene (5 bases each). The germline gives CDR1 SGHVS, CDR2 FNYEAQ. The CDR3 sequence is 14 residues long. Trimming took 1 base from V and 11 from J, leaving 17 bases between them. The CDR3 sequence is CASSLDQGTGEQYF. The CDR3 nucleotides are TGTGCCAGCAGCTTAGATCAAGGGACGGGTGAGCAGTACTTC.

On this clonotype itself: The conserved phenylalanine or tryptophan normally closing the CDR3 is absent here, so this likely arose from a read error. The DNA is left out, because the CDR3 cannot be placed on it with certainty; the CDR3 is given as TCRdb lists it. The rearrangement uses TRBV6-1 and TRBJ2-5; the table's TRBD2 call for D was not verified on the DNA. The CDR3 has 13 amino acids, counting both end residues. Germline V gene lookup returns CDR1 MNHNS and CDR2 SASEGT. CDR3 in amino acids: CASSEAAGLAGLS.

The sample holds one count of this clonotype. Sequence at one end of the junction differs from germline and may be a read error. This chain uses TRBV6-1 with TRBJ2-2; 8 bases map to TRBD2. The CDR3 is 17 residues long. Germline CDR1 is MNHNS and CDR2 is SASEGT. Written as DNA, the CDR3 is TGTGCCAGCAGCTTGAGCGGGAGCGCCCCGGGGACCGGGACGCAGTCTTTT. Amino acid sequence: CASSLSGSAPGTGTQSF.

The rearrangement links TRBV9 to TRBJ2-7; D is unclear. CDR3 length: 13 residues. Germline lookup yields CDR1 SGDLS and CDR2 YYNGEE. Trimming left V 0 bases short and J 5 bases short, with 9 bases between. The CDR3 DNA reads TGTGCCAGCAGCGTAGGAGTGGTCCACGAGCAGTACTTC. This sequence encodes CASSVGVVHEQYF.

J is TRBJ2-5 and V is TRBV27, with 9 bases lining up with TRBD1. CDR1 is MNHEY, CDR2 SMNVEV, per germline (reference sequence). The ends lost 5 bases at V and 5 bases at J; junction bases unmatched: 9. CDR3 size: 15 residues. The CDR3 coding sequence is TGTGCCAGCAGTGGACAGGGGCAGGACGTGGAGACCCAGTACTTC. Its translation is CASSGQGQDVETQYF.

A note on this clonotype: Sequence at one end of the junction differs from germline and may be a read error. The chain couples TRBV6-1 to TRBJ2-3; D could derive from TRBD1 or TRBD2 (7 bases each). There are 17 residues in the CDR3. Germline CDR1 MNHNS, CDR2 SASEGT. CDR3 sequence: CASKREGATCTTETQYF. The CDR3 DNA follows: TGTGCCAGCAAGAGGGAGGGGGCTACCTGTACCACAGAGACGCAGTATTTC.

Of note for this clonotype: Its ends do not fully match the called genes, so a read error is possible. The chain links TRBV10-3 to TRBJ2-5; D may be TRBD1 or TRBD2 (6 bases each). Germline CDR1 and CDR2: ENHRY and SYGVKD. This CDR3 region has 15 residues. The CDR3, as DNA: TGTGCCGCGGGGATCGGGGGCAGCGACCAGGAGACCCAGTATTTC. It codes for CAAGIGGSDQETQYF.